This entry describes one T cell receptor beta chain. What this receptor recognizes is not known. Nothing much larger sits one base from this clone, and base qualities are not available. The trial excluded patients who had a history of autoimmune disease or who were on systemic immunosuppression. Peripheral blood for TCR sequencing was drawn from every dose cohort at baseline, at cycle 4 day 1 and at cycle 7 day 1. The samples were drawn from a first-in-human, open-label, multicenter phase I dose-escalation trial of ivuxolimab. Adults with locally advanced or metastatic melanoma, renal cell carcinoma, hepatocellular carcinoma or head and neck squamous cell carcinoma were enrolled in the trial. Before TCR sequencing, CD4+ T cells and CD8+ T cells from peripheral blood were sorted into separate populations. The data stem from a study of OX40 agonist ivuxolimab in advanced cancers. A note on the overall study: Ivuxolimab, which targeted the costimulatory receptor OX40 (CD134), was an agonistic, fully human IgG2 monoclonal antibody. Among the approximately 54 dose-escalation patients, some 20 had hepatocellular carcinoma, 15 or so melanoma, 9 renal cell carcinoma and 9 head and neck cancer. The purpose of peripheral TCRbeta sequencing was to test whether ivuxolimab changed TCR sequence diversity and led to clonal T-cell expansion. Intravenous ivuxolimab was administered to patients every 2 weeks at six dose levels: 0.01, 0.1, 0.3, 1.5, 3 and 10 mg/kg. The paper describes the monotherapy dose-escalation part (N ≈ 52 patients) of the phase I trial of ivuxolimab. Patients were allowed to have had prior anti-PD-1, anti-PD-L1 or anti-CTLA-4 therapy, and 40% to 45% of the dose-escalation patients had previously received checkpoint inhibitors. In the dose-escalation cohort, 82.7% of patients were male, and the mean age was roughly 60 years, with a range of roughly 20 to 85. Partial responses were achieved by three dose-escalation patients, of whom one had hepatocellular carcinoma and two had cutaneous melanoma.

The germline V gene gives CDR1 as SGDLS and CDR2 as YYNGEE. Measured from the cysteine to the phenylalanine, the CDR3 is 14 residues long. The retained sequence is limited to the CDR3, 42 bases, with the frame set at the first base. V and J lose 0 bases and 5 bases, and a span of 9 bases separates them. Findings and caveats that apply to the study as a whole: At doses of 0.1 to 3.0 mg/kg, clonal expansion of both CD4+ and CD8+ blood T cells was observed from baseline to week 6. Antigen specificity was not determined for the clonally expanded peripheral T cells. In the 0.1-3.0 mg/kg groups, partial responders had among the lowest normalized peripheral clonal expansion, particularly in CD8+ T cells. On average, CD8+ T cells showed more expanded clones than CD4+ T cells after ivuxolimab. Low levels of normalized T-cell clonal expansion were also seen in some patients who did not respond.

Genomic DNA was isolated from the sorted cells so that the TCRbeta CDR3 region could be sequenced. TCRbeta CDR3 regions were sequenced using the immunoSEQ Assay. TCRdb retrieved this table from immuneACCESS and kept in-frame rearrangements only. Not all clones are present; in checked studies, unresolved V genes account for under half, and no reason is known for the remainder. In all, the sample holds about 58,000 clones, and 82% of those were seen once. The leading ten clones occupy more than 1.1% of the sample. The sequence came from an adult with an advanced solid tumor such as melanoma, head and neck, liver or kidney cancer. The chain was built from TRBV9 and TRBJ2-1; a weak D assignment points to TRBD2 (5 bases agree). The sample consisted of CD4+ or CD8+ T cells sorted from blood, taken in a trial of the OX40 agonist ivuxolimab. The CDR3 amino acid sequence is: CASSVGWTDNEQFF. The nucleotides are TGTGCCAGCAGCGTAGGCTGGACTGACAATGAGCAGTTCTTC.